This TCR beta chain comes out of a study of persistence of HIV-infected CD4 T cells. As for the study in general: Median time on suppressive ART was 8 to 9 years.

An overlapping HIV-1 Gag peptide pool stimulated these cells at about 0.94 ug/peptide/mL. CD40L/CD69 double-negative CD45RO-high memory CD4+ T cells were collected. Before stimulation, PBMCs underwent CD8+ T cell depletion. A note on this clone: Antigen unknown.

This was the immunoSEQ version 4 assay in survey mode. Clones were sequenced by immunoSEQ multiplex PCR, and TCRdb holds only the in-frame ones, with some missing. The data hold 30,000 to 45,000 clones, with 80% to 85% observed a single time. Findings of the study overall: Degenerate expanded CDR3beta sequences were enriched among CMV- and Gag-responding cells.

The CDR3 is 15 residues long. V lost 1 base, J lost 2 bases, and 10 bases lay in between. Germline CDR1 reads SEHNR; CDR2 reads FQNEAQ (reference sequence). The chain combines TRBV7-9 with TRBJ2-3, with D perhaps assigned TRBD1 or TRBD2 (5 bases each). Sequenced here: cultured CD4+ T cells from PBMCs, sampled from a patient who received antiretroviral therapy. This TCR came from an adult with HIV. The donor label of this sample is uncertain. DNA of the CDR3: TGTGCCAGCAGCTTAGACGGGGCCTCCACAGATACGCAGTATTTT. This encodes CASSLDGASTDTQYF.